This TCR beta chain was identified during a study of blood T cell repertoires in COVID-19. Whole-study context: Italy, Spain and the United States were the sources of the convalescent and acute COVID-19 samples. From T cells, B-cell-depleted T cells, or PBMCs came the material, which was cDNA or gDNA.

The CDR3 loop spans 12 amino acids. Germline V gives CDR1 DFQATT, CDR2 SNEGSKA (reference sequence). Trimming shortened V by 3 bases and J by 7 bases, and 12 bases separated the two germline ends. This clone was seen a few times. Original processing notes: Using reference gene primer amplification, nucleated cell counts were estimated. Sequencing was performed with immunoSEQ multiplex PCR; in TCRdb, only in-frame clones are kept and a portion is missing. D and trimming come from the DNA, and the V and J calls and clone size come from that table. Of a few hundred thousand clones in the sample, approximately 90% were seen once.

The sequenced material came from peripheral blood. The clonotype comes from a man aged 70 or older with acute or convalescent COVID-19. The gene calls are TRBV20-1 and TRBJ1-2; D call uncertain. CDR3 sequence (DNA): TGCAGTGCTAGTTGGTCTTCGGTTGGCTACACCTTC. Protein: CSASWSSVGYTF.